A selection of T cell receptor beta chains follows, all from one sample in a study of cytomegalovirus exposure and HLA in healthy donors. Libraries were prepared by immunoSEQ multiplex PCR; TCRdb keeps only in-frame clonotypes and omits some of them. The sample lists approximately 120,000 clones, roughly 90% seen once, with roughly 2% in the top ten. Sequenced input: PBMCs. The receptors originated from a woman in her late teens or twenties in good health and CMV-seronegative. Each CDR3 is given with its conserved first and last residue. Fields, in order: J gene, clone size, V gene, D gene, CDR3 DNA, CDR3 protein. A D gene is named only where the DNA matches it firmly. Size is stated for part of the rows, as once, few or many counts, or as a class when the clone is expanded.

J gene: TRBJ2-7
clone size: NA
V gene: TRBV11-2
D gene: NA
CDR3 DNA: TGTGCCAGCAGCTTAGATCTCGGACACTTCGGGCAGTACTTC
CDR3 protein: CASSLDLGHFGQYF

J gene: TRBJ2-1
clone size: NA
V gene: TRBV11-2
D gene: TRBD1
CDR3 DNA: TGTGCCAGCACGAACAGGGGCAATGAGCAGTTCTTC
CDR3 protein: CASTNRGNEQFF

J gene: TRBJ2-5
clone size: NA
V gene: TRBV29-1
D gene: TRBD2
CDR3 DNA: TGCAGCACTCTAGCGGGAGGGCCGGAGACCCAGTACTTC
CDR3 protein: CSTLAGGPETQYF

J gene: TRBJ2-7
clone size: NA
V gene: TRBV10-2
D gene: TRBD2
CDR3 DNA: TGCGCCAGCAGGGGACTAGCGGGAGAAGGGGAGCAGTACTTC
CDR3 protein: CASRGLAGEGEQYF

J gene: TRBJ1-1
clone size: NA
V gene: TRBV19
D gene: TRBD1
CDR3 DNA: TGTGCCAGTAGTGCAGACAGGGGGATGAACACTGAAGCTTTCTTT
CDR3 protein: CASSADRGMNTEAFF

J gene: TRBJ2-7
clone size: NA
V gene: TRBV29-1
D gene: TRBD2
CDR3 DNA: TGCAGCGTTGGCGATGGACTAGCGGCGAGCTACGAGCAGTACTTC
CDR3 protein: CSVGDGLAASYEQYF

J gene: TRBJ2-3
clone size: NA
V gene: TRBV4-1
D gene: TRBD2
CDR3 DNA: TGCGCCAGCAGCCAAGGAGCGGGGATGCAGTATTTT
CDR3 protein: CASSQGAGMQYF

J gene: TRBJ2-7
clone size: NA
V gene: TRBV6-1
D gene: TRBD2
CDR3 DNA: TGTGCCAGCAGTGAACTAGCGGGAGGGTTGGACGAGCAGTACTTC
CDR3 protein: CASSELAGGLDEQYF

J gene: TRBJ1-2
clone size: NA
V gene: TRBV5-1
D gene: NA
CDR3 DNA: TGCGCCAGCAGCTTGGAACAGGGTAACTATGGCTACACCTTC
CDR3 protein: CASSLEQGNYGYTF

J gene: TRBJ1-2
clone size: NA
V gene: TRBV5-6
D gene: NA
CDR3 DNA: TGTGCCACTTGCAACAGGGTGGGCTATGGCTACACCTTC
CDR3 protein: CATCNRVGYGYTF

J gene: TRBJ2-7
clone size: NA
V gene: TRBV7-9
D gene: TRBD1
CDR3 DNA: TGTGCCAGCAGCTCTTTACAGACAGGGGGGGAGCAGTACTTC
CDR3 protein: CASSSLQTGGEQYF

J gene: TRBJ2-1
clone size: NA
V gene: TRBV6-1
D gene: TRBD1
CDR3 DNA: TGTGCCAGCGGGGCGGGGACAGGGGGACACGATGAGCAGTTCTTC
CDR3 protein: CASGAGTGGHDEQFF

J gene: TRBJ2-7
clone size: NA
V gene: TRBV11-3
D gene: TRBD1
CDR3 DNA: TGTGCCAGCAGTCTTGACAGGGGTGGCGAGCAGTACTTC
CDR3 protein: CASSLDRGGEQYF

J gene: TRBJ2-1
clone size: NA
V gene: TRBV11-2
D gene: TRBD2
CDR3 DNA: TGTGCCAGCAGCCCCAGACTAGCGGGAAGTGATGAGCAGTTCTTC
CDR3 protein: CASSPRLAGSDEQFF

J gene: TRBJ2-2
clone size: NA
V gene: TRBV7-9
D gene: TRBD2
CDR3 DNA: TGTGCCAGCAGCGACGGGACTAGCGGGAGGGCGGGGGAGCTGTTTTTT
CDR3 protein: CASSDGTSGRAGELFF

J gene: TRBJ1-2
clone size: NA
V gene: TRBV5-1
D gene: TRBD1
CDR3 DNA: TGCGCCAGCAGCTTCCAGGGGGGCGCCGGATCTTCTGGCTACACCTTC
CDR3 protein: CASSFQGGAGSSGYTF

J gene: TRBJ1-2
clone size: NA
V gene: TRBV29-1
D gene: NA
CDR3 DNA: TGCAGCGTTCCATGGGCAGGGTCGGACTATGGCTACACCTTC
CDR3 protein: CSVPWAGSDYGYTF

J gene: TRBJ2-3
clone size: NA
V gene: TRBV30
D gene: NA
CDR3 DNA: TGTGCCTGGAGTTTCCCGCTCGCTAGAAGCACAGATACGCAGTATTTT
CDR3 protein: CAWSFPLARSTDTQYF

J gene: TRBJ2-1
clone size: NA
V gene: TRBV14
D gene: TRBD2
CDR3 DNA: TGTGCCAGCAGCCAAGATCACCCGCGGGAGAGGGTATACAATGAGCAGTTCTTC
CDR3 protein: CASSQDHPRERVYNEQFF

J gene: TRBJ2-7
clone size: NA
V gene: TRBV2
D gene: TRBD2
CDR3 DNA: TGTGCCAGCAGGTCGACTAGCGGGAGCGACGAGCAGTACTTC
CDR3 protein: CASRSTSGSDEQYF

J gene: TRBJ2-1
clone size: NA
V gene: TRBV13
D gene: NA
CDR3 DNA: TGTGCCAGCAGCCCCGGTGGTTTGAAGGAGGGAGGACTTACTATTGAGCAGTTCTTC
CDR3 protein: CASSPGGLKEGGLTIEQFF

J gene: TRBJ2-3
clone size: NA
V gene: TRBV6-1
D gene: TRBD2
CDR3 DNA: TGTGCCAGCAGTGCGGGACTAGCGGGTCCAAAAGATACGCAGTATTTT
CDR3 protein: CASSAGLAGPKDTQYF

J gene: TRBJ2-7
clone size: NA
V gene: TRBV30
D gene: TRBD2
CDR3 DNA: TGTGCGTGGACTAGCGGGCCCACCTACGAGCAGTACTTC
CDR3 protein: CAWTSGPTYEQYF

J gene: TRBJ2-5
clone size: few
V gene: TRBV20-1
D gene: NA
CDR3 DNA: TGCAGTGGACAGATCCAAGAGACCCAGTACTTC
CDR3 protein: CSGQIQETQYF

J gene: TRBJ1-1
clone size: once
V gene: TRBV7-9
D gene: NA
CDR3 DNA: TGTGCCAGCAGCTTAGCGCGGCAGACCCTAGGAGGGAACACTGAAGCTTTCTTT
CDR3 protein: CASSLARQTLGGNTEAFF

J gene: TRBJ2-7
clone size: NA
V gene: TRBV7-9
D gene: NA
CDR3 DNA: TGTGCCAGCAGCTCGACAAGCTACGAGCAGTACTTC
CDR3 protein: CASSSTSYEQYF

J gene: TRBJ2-1
clone size: NA
V gene: TRBV28
D gene: TRBD2
CDR3 DNA: TGTGCCAGCAGTTTATTTGAAGGACTAGCGGTAAATGAGCAGTTCTTC
CDR3 protein: CASSLFEGLAVNEQFF

J gene: TRBJ2-7
clone size: NA
V gene: TRBV27
D gene: NA
CDR3 DNA: TGTGCCAGCAGCCTTCTCCCACACGTCGAGCAGTACTTC
CDR3 protein: CASSLLPHVEQYF

J gene: TRBJ2-3
clone size: once
V gene: TRBV19
D gene: TRBD2
CDR3 DNA: TGTGCCAGTGGACTAGGCACAGATACGCAGTATTTT
CDR3 protein: CASGLGTDTQYF

J gene: TRBJ2-1
clone size: NA
V gene: TRBV9
D gene: NA
CDR3 DNA: TGTGCCAGCAGCGTGTATGATGGCACTGAGCAGTTCTTC
CDR3 protein: CASSVYDGTEQFF

J gene: TRBJ1-2
clone size: few
V gene: TRBV28
D gene: TRBD1
CDR3 DNA: TGTGCCAGCAGGGAGCAGGGGGTCGATGGCTACACCTTC
CDR3 protein: CASREQGVDGYTF

J gene: TRBJ2-2
clone size: NA
V gene: TRBV6-5
D gene: NA
CDR3 DNA: TGTGCCAGCGGCGCAGGGGTCCGGGGAGCTTGGGAGCTGTTTTTT
CDR3 protein: CASGAGVRGAWELFF

J gene: TRBJ1-2
clone size: NA
V gene: TRBV21-1
D gene: NA
CDR3 DNA: TGTGCCAGCAGCAAATCGGGGACAAGGAACTATGGCTACACCTTC
CDR3 protein: CASSKSGTRNYGYTF

J gene: TRBJ2-1
clone size: NA
V gene: TRBV9
D gene: NA
CDR3 DNA: TGTGCCAGCAGCGTACGGGAGCGGCTCAGCCATGAGCAGTTCTTC
CDR3 protein: CASSVRERLSHEQFF

J gene: TRBJ1-4
clone size: NA
V gene: TRBV2
D gene: NA
CDR3 DNA: TGTGCCAGCACCCCCTCGACAGGCGGTAATGAAAAACTGTTTTTT
CDR3 protein: CASTPSTGGNEKLFF

J gene: TRBJ2-7
clone size: NA
V gene: TRBV10-3
D gene: TRBD2
CDR3 DNA: TGTGCCATCAGAAGCGGGAGTTCCTACGAGCAGTACTTC
CDR3 protein: CAIRSGSSYEQYF

J gene: TRBJ1-2
clone size: NA
V gene: TRBV2
D gene: NA
CDR3 DNA: TGTGCCAGCGCAGCCAGGGGTAAAGATGGCTACACCTTC
CDR3 protein: CASAARGKDGYTF

J gene: TRBJ1-1
clone size: NA
V gene: TRBV9
D gene: TRBD1
CDR3 DNA: TGTGCCAGCAGCATTCTAGCAGGGACAGGCGCTCGGAACACTGAAGCTTTCTTT
CDR3 protein: CASSILAGTGARNTEAFF

J gene: TRBJ2-1
clone size: NA
V gene: TRBV7-2
D gene: NA
CDR3 DNA: TGTGCCAGCAGCTCCGGAGGATCCTACAATGAGCAGTTCTTC
CDR3 protein: CASSSGGSYNEQFF

J gene: TRBJ2-7
clone size: once
V gene: TRBV6-5
D gene: TRBD1
CDR3 DNA: TGTGCCAGCAGCCCCGGGACAGGGATTCCACACGAGCAGTACTTC
CDR3 protein: CASSPGTGIPHEQYF

J gene: TRBJ2-3
clone size: NA
V gene: TRBV10-1
D gene: TRBD1
CDR3 DNA: TGCGCCAGCAGTTCTTCCGGACAGGGGTTATCAGATACGCAGTATTTT
CDR3 protein: CASSSSGQGLSDTQYF

J gene: TRBJ2-7
clone size: NA
V gene: TRBV2
D gene: TRBD2
CDR3 DNA: TGTGCCAGCAGAGAACTAGCGGGAGGGGGTGAGCAGTACTTC
CDR3 protein: CASRELAGGGEQYF

J gene: TRBJ2-7
clone size: few
V gene: TRBV7-9
D gene: TRBD2
CDR3 DNA: TGTGCCAGCAGCCTAAGCGGGAGCTACGAGCAGTACTTC
CDR3 protein: CASSLSGSYEQYF

J gene: TRBJ2-7
clone size: NA
V gene: TRBV4-2
D gene: NA
CDR3 DNA: TGTGCCAGCAGCCAAGATTGGCCGGGGATGTTCTCCGGGAGAACGGTCGAGCAGTACTTC
CDR3 protein: CASSQDWPGMFSGRTVEQYF

J gene: TRBJ2-7
clone size: once
V gene: TRBV5-1
D gene: TRBD1
CDR3 DNA: TGCGCCAGCAGCTCCTCTCCGGGACAGGGTATCTCCGAGCAGTACTTC
CDR3 protein: CASSSSPGQGISEQYF

J gene: TRBJ2-7
clone size: NA
V gene: TRBV28
D gene: TRBD2
CDR3 DNA: TGTGCCAGCAGTTTGGGGACTAGCGGGATTTACGAGCAGTACTTC
CDR3 protein: CASSLGTSGIYEQYF

J gene: TRBJ1-1
clone size: NA
V gene: TRBV28
D gene: NA
CDR3 DNA: TGTGCCAGCAGCCGGGAGGTGAACACTGAAGCTTTCTTT
CDR3 protein: CASSREVNTEAFF

J gene: TRBJ2-7
clone size: NA
V gene: TRBV19
D gene: NA
CDR3 DNA: TGTGCCAGTAGTATAACCTCGACAGCCTACGAGCAGTACTTC
CDR3 protein: CASSITSTAYEQYF

J gene: TRBJ1-4
clone size: NA
V gene: TRBV18
D gene: NA
CDR3 DNA: TGTGCCAGCTCACCGCGGAGGGCAGACGGTGAAAAACTGTTTTTT
CDR3 protein: CASSPRRADGEKLFF

J gene: TRBJ2-3
clone size: NA
V gene: TRBV4-2
D gene: TRBD2
CDR3 DNA: TGTGCCAGCAGCCAAGACGGGGGGGGAGGGCAGTATTTT
CDR3 protein: CASSQDGGGGQYF

J gene: TRBJ2-4
clone size: once
V gene: TRBV13
D gene: TRBD1
CDR3 DNA: TGTGCCAGCAGCCCGTCGGGACAGGGGGCGAGGGCCAAAAACATTCAGTACTTC
CDR3 protein: CASSPSGQGARAKNIQYF

J gene: TRBJ1-2
clone size: NA
V gene: TRBV18
D gene: TRBD1
CDR3 DNA: TGTGCCAGCTCACCTGGACAGGGGTTGAACTATGGCTACACCTTC
CDR3 protein: CASSPGQGLNYGYTF

J gene: TRBJ1-5
clone size: NA
V gene: TRBV9
D gene: NA
CDR3 DNA: TGTGCCAGCAGCGCTGCGGGCCTAAATCAGCCCCAGCATTTT
CDR3 protein: CASSAAGLNQPQHF